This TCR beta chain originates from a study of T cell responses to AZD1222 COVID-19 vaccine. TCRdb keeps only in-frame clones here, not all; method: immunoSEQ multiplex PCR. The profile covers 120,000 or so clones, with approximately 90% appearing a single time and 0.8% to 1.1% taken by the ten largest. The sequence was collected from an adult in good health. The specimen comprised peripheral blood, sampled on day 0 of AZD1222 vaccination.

CDR3: CASSLEYGGPQHF. DNA for the CDR3: TGTGCCAGCAGTTTAGAGTACGGAGGGCCCCAGCATTTT. This rearrangement joins TRBV27 to TRBJ1-5, with D uncertain. This CDR3 contains 13 residues. Germline-derived CDR1 and CDR2 are MNHEY and SMNVEV (reference sequence). V was trimmed by 2 bases and J by 9 bases, leaving 11 bases between them.